Each of the 28 T cell receptor beta chains below was sequenced from the same sample in a study of CD8 T cells in Susac syndrome. RNA in amounts of roughly 0.5 to 1 ug was reverse transcribed with random hexamers. TCRdb reprocessed the immunoSEQ multiplex PCR reads via MiXCR and lists one record per CDR3 protein. The data show about 140,000 distinct CDR3 sequences, approximately 95% seen once. What was sequenced was CD4+ T cells from PBMCs. The receptors stem from a human donor with Susac syndrome.

V gene TRBV5-4 combines with J gene TRBJ1-2; 7 bases are a match to TRBD1. Germline CDR1 and CDR2: SGHNT and YYREEE (reference sequence). V was pared by 2 bases and J by 3 bases, with 4 bases of the junction left unmatched. CDR3 length: 14 residues. In nucleotides, the CDR3 is TGTGCCAGCAGCTTTGGAGACAGGGACTATGGCTACACCTTC. Translating it yields CASSFGDRDYGYTF.

The chain employs TRBV7-8 and TRBJ2-7; 8 nucleotides align to TRBD2. CDR3 length: 13 amino acids. CDR1 SGHVS and CDR2 FQNEAQ come from the germline V gene. V shed 5 bases, J shed 2 bases, and the junction held 2 bases outside the gene matches. The CDR3 coding sequence is TGTGCCAGCAGCCCGGGGGGGCCCTACGAGCAGTACTTC. Its protein is CASSPGGPYEQYF.

The J gene is TRBJ2-7, the V gene TRBV7-9; TRBD2 matches at 8 bases. V gave up 5 bases and J gave up 5 bases; unmatched junction bases: 5. The CDR3 loop spans 13 amino acids. Germline CDR1 and CDR2: SEHNR and FQNEAQ (reference sequence). The CDR3 is CASSPTSDHEQYF. As DNA, the CDR3 is TGTGCCAGCAGCCCGACTAGCGACCACGAGCAGTACTTC.

The sample holds one count of this clonotype. The CDR3 DNA sequence: TGTGCCAGCAGCGTCAGAAGGAACACTGAAGCTTTCTTT. Its protein product is CASSVRRNTEAFF. The J gene is TRBJ1-1, the V gene TRBV12-3 or TRBV12-4; D remains unclear. CDR3 length equals 13 residues. Trimming removed 6 bases at V and 1 base at J, with 9 bases between.

The chain uses TRBV27 and TRBJ2-7, with D tentatively TRBD2 (6 bases). The CDR3 consists of 13 residues. Per the germline V gene, CDR1 is MNHEY and CDR2 is SMNVEV (reference sequence). V lost 2 bases and J 6 bases, leaving 11 bases between the germline ends. The CDR3 sequence is CASSLRRGSEQYF. The CDR3, as DNA: TGTGCCAGCAGTTTAAGGCGGGGAAGCGAGCAGTACTTC.

The chain joins TRBV5-6 to TRBJ1-1; no clear D. Germline CDR1 and CDR2: SGHDT and YYEEEE. The CDR3 is 14 residues long. The V gene lost 1 base and the J gene lost 0 bases, with 7 bases spanning the gap. The CDR3 here is CASSLNWMNTEAFF. Written as DNA, the CDR3 is TGTGCCAGCAGCTTGAATTGGATGAACACTGAAGCTTTCTTT. Variable domain in full (rest from reference TRBV5-6 and TRBJ1-1): DAGVTQSPTHLIKTRGQQVTLRCSPKSGHDTVSWYQQALGQGPQFIFQYYEEEERQRGNFPDRFSGHQFPNYSSELNVNALLLGDSALYLCASSLNWMNTEAFFGQGTRLTVV.

This chain uses TRBV5-1 with TRBJ1-1; 8 bases match TRBD1. Trimming took 4 bases from V and 4 from J; bases not matched to a gene: 6. The CDR3 has 14 residues. Germline CDR1 SGHRS, CDR2 YFSETQ. The CDR3 region has the DNA TGCGCCAGCAGCCTTACAGGGGGAGGCACTGAAGCTTTCTTT. This translates into CASSLTGGGTEAFF.

This chain joins TRBV20-1 and TRBJ2-3; D is perhaps TRBD1 (6 bases). Looked up from germline, CDR1 is DFQATT and CDR2 is SNEGSKA (reference sequence). Trimming stripped 5 bases from V and 4 bases from J, with 10 bases between. The CDR3 has 12 amino acids. CDR3 DNA: TGCAGTGCTGGTTGGACAGCAGATACGCAGTATTTT. It specifies CSAGWTADTQYF.

The CDR3 is CAWSSPLGLAKNIQYF. For the CDR3, the DNA is TGTGCCTGGTCGAGTCCTCTCGGGCTAGCCAAAAACATTCAGTACTTC. The J gene is TRBJ2-4, the V gene TRBV30; D remains unclear. This CDR3 contains 16 residues. Germline V gene lookup returns CDR1 GTSNPN and CDR2 SVGIG (reference sequence). V was clipped by 5 bases and J by 0 bases, with 17 bases between them.

V gene TRBV5-6 combines with J gene TRBJ2-3; D call uncertain. The CDR3 covers 12 residues. Per the germline V gene, CDR1 is SGHDT and CDR2 is YYEEEE. V lost 1 base and J lost 7, with 7 bases in between. CDR3 in DNA: TGTGCCAGCAGCTTGTGGGGATATACGCAGTATTTT. Its translation is CASSLWGYTQYF.

The rearrangement links TRBV10-3 to TRBJ2-7; D is possibly TRBD1 (5 bases). V dropped 10 bases and J dropped 0 bases, with 19 bases sitting between them. Germline V gives CDR1 ENHRY, CDR2 SYGVKD. The length of the CDR3 is 15 residues. The CDR3 DNA sequence: TGTGCCACCACCCAAGGGGCAGGAATCTCCTACGAGCAGTACTTC. Translation: CATTQGAGISYEQYF.

V and J are TRBV21-1 and TRBJ2-7; TRBD2 is the table's D call, not checked against the DNA. TRBV21-1 is a pseudogene segment. The CDR3 contains 14 residues. CDR3 sequence: CASRGSRAGYEQYF. The CDR3 DNA reads TGTGCCAGCAGGGGGTCTCGCGCGGGCTACGAGCAGTACTTC.

V and J are TRBV4-1 and TRBJ1-5; possibly TRBD1 for D (6 bases). This CDR3 has 15 residues. The V gene lost 0 bases and the J gene lost 7 bases, with 13 bases spanning the gap. Germline lookup yields CDR1 MGHRA and CDR2 YSYEKL. In DNA form, the CDR3 reads TGCGCCAGCAGCCAAGATCTGGGAAGGGGGCAGCCCCAGCATTTT. Translating it yields CASSQDLGRGQPQHF.

The V and J genes are TRBV5-6 and TRBJ2-1; D possibly matches TRBD1 or TRBD2 (5 bases each). V shed 8 bases and J shed 14 bases, with 17 bases lying between them. The germline V gene encodes CDR1 SGHDT and CDR2 YYEEEE. The CDR3 covers 11 residues. The DNA of the CDR3 is TGTGCCAGGCTCCCCTTGGGACGAAAGTTCTTC. This translates into CARLPLGRKFF.

V usage is TRBV11-1 and J usage is TRBJ2-7, with 7 bases lining up with TRBD2. The V segment lost 3 bases and the J segment 3 bases; nucleotides outside the gene matches: 8. This CDR3 has 15 amino acids. Germline loops: CDR1 SGHAT, CDR2 FQDESV (reference sequence). CDR3 protein: CASSFGGGPVYEQYF. The CDR3 DNA sequence: TGTGCCAGCAGCTTCGGCGGGGGTCCCGTCTACGAGCAGTACTTC.

The J gene is TRBJ1-2, the V gene TRBV4-2; the match to TRBD1 covers 9 bases. V was clipped by 4 bases and J by 5 bases; unmatched bases: 11. This CDR3 has 16 amino acids. Germline CDR1 reads LGHNA; CDR2 reads YNFKEQ. The CDR3 nucleotides are TGTGCCAGCAGCCCCCGAAGGGGGACAGGGTCTTATGGCTACACCTTC. It yields the protein CASSPRRGTGSYGYTF.

J is TRBJ2-5 and V is TRBV12-3 or TRBV12-4, with a possible D match to TRBD1 (6 bases). There are 14 residues in the CDR3. V was trimmed by 6 bases and J by 4 bases, leaving 15 bases between them. The CDR3 protein is CASRGGQLRETQYF. The CDR3, as DNA: TGTGCCAGCAGGGGTGGACAGCTCCGAGAGACCCAGTACTTC.

This chain links TRBV15 with TRBJ2-7; D is unclear. V dropped 2 bases and J dropped 0 bases, with 11 bases sitting between them. Germline V gives CDR1 LNHNV, CDR2 YYDKDF (reference sequence). This CDR3 spans 15 amino acids. CDR3: CATSRSPLTSYEQYF. CDR3 nucleotide sequence: TGTGCCACCAGCAGATCCCCCCTGACCTCCTACGAGCAGTACTTC.

The chain has TRBV7-2 and TRBJ1-2, with D uncertain. In germline, CDR1 is SGHTA, CDR2 FQGNSA. Trimming took 5 bases from V and 2 from J, leaving 15 bases between them. The CDR3 is made up of 15 amino acids. In DNA form, the CDR3 reads TGTGCCAGCAGCCATAGTGGCCGTTCGAACTATGGCTACACCTTC. Translating it yields CASSHSGRSNYGYTF.

The rearrangement joins TRBV4-1 to TRBJ2-7; the D gene could be TRBD1 or TRBD2 (7 bases each). Trimming cost V 1 base and J 3 bases, with 19 bases left between them. This CDR3 is 17 amino acids long. Germline V gene lookup returns CDR1 MGHRA and CDR2 YSYEKL. The CDR3 here is CASSQVPQGGPNYEQYF. The DNA of the CDR3 is TGCGCCAGCAGCCAAGTCCCTCAGGGGGGGCCTAACTACGAGCAGTACTTC.

The V call is TRBV28, the J call TRBJ2-6, with a tentative D call TRBD1 (5 bases). This CDR3 comprises 15 residues. V lost 3 bases and J 3 bases, leaving 9 bases between the germline ends. Germline V gives CDR1 MDHEN, CDR2 SYDVKM. This CDR3 reads CASSLPRVGANVLTF. The CDR3 DNA sequence: TGTGCCAGCAGTTTGCCCAGGGTTGGGGCCAACGTCCTGACTTTC.

The chain has TRBV30 and TRBJ2-7, with 7 bases matching TRBD1. V gave up 1 base and J gave up 9 bases; unmatched junction bases: 15. The CDR3 has 15 residues. The germline gives CDR1 GTSNPN, CDR2 SVGIG (reference sequence). For the CDR3, the DNA is TGTGCCTGGAGTGCCGGGACAGTGGCTGGGGTTGGGCAGTACTTC. Its translation: CAWSAGTVAGVGQYF.

V and J are TRBV4-2 and TRBJ2-5; D tentatively fits TRBD1 or TRBD2 (5 bases each). The V gene's germline CDR1 is LGHNA and CDR2 YNFKEQ. CDR3 length equals 13 residues. The V and J ends lost 0 bases and 9 bases respectively, with 11 bases between them. The CDR3 protein is CASSQELLGAQYF. CDR3 nucleotides: TGTGCCAGCAGCCAAGAGCTGCTGGGGGCCCAGTACTTC.

This chain's CDR3 is CASSAIQGITEAFF. The CDR3 DNA reads as TGTGCCAGCAGCGCAATACAGGGGATCACTGAAGCTTTCTTT. The chain has TRBV9 and TRBJ1-1; 7 bases align to TRBD1. This CDR3 spans 14 amino acids. V shed 3 bases, J shed 4 bases, and the junction held 6 bases outside the gene matches. The germline gives CDR1 SGDLS, CDR2 YYNGEE.

V gene TRBV7-9 combines with J gene TRBJ1-2; 10 nucleotides match TRBD1. The CDR3 runs to 14 residues. The germline V gene has CDR1 SEHNR and CDR2 FQNEAQ (reference sequence). The V gene end was trimmed by 8 bases and the J gene end by 7 bases; junction bases not matched to a gene: 10. CDR3 DNA: TGTGCCAGCCGTTACAACGACAGGGGGCTTGGCTACACCTTC. This gives the protein CASRYNDRGLGYTF.

The V and J genes are TRBV20-1 and TRBJ2-1; 10 nucleotides agree with TRBD2. In germline, CDR1 is DFQATT, CDR2 SNEGSKA (reference sequence). The CDR3 runs to 17 residues. V lost 3 bases and J lost 7; bases outside the gene matches: 15. CDR3 coding DNA: TGCAGTGCTAGGGGCCCGGTGAGCGGGGGGGCGGTAAATGAGCAGTTCTTC. Protein product: CSARGPVSGGAVNEQFF.

This clonotype was recorded only once. The chain links TRBV5-1 to TRBJ1-2; D remains unclear. From germline, CDR1 is SGHRS and CDR2 YFSETQ. This CDR3 contains 12 residues. V shed 3 bases and J shed 4 bases, with 7 bases lying between them. CDR3 sequence (DNA): TGCGCCAGCAGCTCCACAACCTATGGCTACACCTTC. This gives the protein CASSSTTYGYTF.

The rearrangement links TRBV30 to TRBJ1-2; D remains unclear. Deletions cut 5 bases from V and 4 bases from J, with 26 bases between. CDR1 is GTSNPN and CDR2 is SVGIG in the germline V gene (reference sequence). The CDR3 extends over 17 amino acids. The CDR3 sequence is CAWGRGYRSQSAYGYTF. CDR3 nucleotide sequence: TGTGCCTGGGGACGGGGTTATCGTTCCCAGTCGGCCTATGGCTACACCTTC.